This TCR beta chain appears in the sequencing data of a study of T cell repertoires in cytomegalovirus infection. The wider study: Researchers turned to recently identified HLA-C-restricted CMV epitopes as well as well-studied HLA-B-restricted ones. Both a matching HLA type and CMV infection were indicated by public TCR beta signatures. Study conclusions and caveats: Identification of carriers of CMV plus the relevant HLA was performed using cumulative public TCR beta family frequency. Dominant in the ex vivo response were TCR beta clonotypes restricted by HLA-C and specific for CMV.

Concerning this clonotype: Antigen specificity is unknown.

TCRdb processed the reads anew with MiXCR; each CDR3 protein has one entry. The sample consists of some 480,000 distinct CDR3 sequences, 25% to 35% of them appearing once. V lost 3 bases and J 7 bases, leaving 10 bases between the germline ends. Germline-derived CDR1 and CDR2 are DFQATT and SNEGSKA (reference sequence). The CDR3 spans 12 residues. The source of this sequence is a human donor in good health (CMV status not recorded). Some clones in this sample may be carry-over from other donors' samples. This chain connects TRBV20-1 to TRBJ1-5, with TRBD1 as a possible D gene (5 bases). The specimen was cultured PBMCs, collected from culture after CMV antigen stimulation. The CDR3 protein is CSASRGRQPQHF. The CDR3 DNA reads TGCAGTGCTAGTAGGGGAAGGCAGCCCCAGCATTTT.